Shown below are 17 T cell receptor beta chains from a single sample sequenced in a study of cytomegalovirus exposure and HLA in healthy donors. With 60 Vbeta and 13 Jbeta primers, the PCR was carried out. Using immunoSEQ multiplex PCR, the repertoire was profiled, and TCRdb retains in-frame clones only, with some absent. The sample carries about 160,000 clones, 75% to 90% recorded once. What was sequenced was PBMCs. The receptors stem from a woman under 30 in good health and CMV-seronegative.

The rearrangement joins TRBV7-8 to TRBJ1-1, with TRBD1 matching over 7 bases. CDR3 length equals 14 residues. The germline gives CDR1 SGHVS, CDR2 FQNEAQ. The junction had 6 bases not matched to a gene; V was cut back by 6 bases and J by 2 bases. The CDR3 here is CASRLGQLNTEAFF. For the CDR3, the DNA is TGTGCCAGCAGATTGGGACAGCTAAACACTGAAGCTTTCTTT.

The rearrangement links TRBV7-8 to TRBJ2-2, with no clear D. This CDR3 contains 16 residues. Germline lookup yields CDR1 SGHVS and CDR2 FQNEAQ. The germline V and J ends were trimmed by 1 base and 4 bases, with 13 bases remaining between them. CDR3 sequence reads: CASSLGLRQITGELFF. CDR3 coding DNA: TGTGCCAGCAGCTTAGGATTACGTCAGATCACCGGGGAGCTGTTTTTT.

This sequence joins TRBV6-1 and TRBJ1-6; D might be TRBD1 (5 bases). The CDR3 has 14 residues. Germline V gene sequence: CDR1 MNHNS, CDR2 SASEGT. V lost 3 bases and J 10 bases, leaving 13 bases between the germline ends. DNA of the CDR3: TGTGCCAGCAGTGATCGGGGGTTAGACTCACCCCTCCACTTT. Encoded protein: CASSDRGLDSPLHF.

Written as DNA, the CDR3 is TGTGCCAGCAGTGAAAGGGGGAACCTTAATGAAAAACTGTTTTTT. It is translated as CASSERGNLNEKLFF. The J gene is TRBJ1-4, the V gene TRBV6-1; D perhaps matches TRBD1 (6 bases). Germline V gene data show CDR1 as MNHNS and CDR2 as SASEGT. This CDR3 has 15 amino acids. V lost 2 bases and J 4 bases, leaving 11 bases between the germline ends.

The chain is built from TRBV5-1 and TRBJ1-4; 7 nucleotides agree with TRBD1. There are 14 residues in the CDR3. V lost 2 bases and J lost 4; bases outside the gene matches: 2. CDR1 SGHRS and CDR2 YFSETQ come from the germline V gene. Here the CDR3 reads CASSFGTDNEKLFF. Written as DNA, the CDR3 is TGCGCCAGCAGCTTCGGGACAGATAATGAAAAACTGTTTTTT.

This chain connects TRBV10-3 to TRBJ1-1; tentative D call: TRBD1 (5 bases). V lost 6 bases and J lost 1, with 24 bases in between. The germline gives CDR1 ENHRY, CDR2 SYGVKD. CDR3 size: 18 residues. CDR3 protein: CAIRAGGSSVSPNTEAFF. The CDR3 region has the DNA TGTGCCATCAGGGCCGGGGGGTCATCAGTATCTCCGAACACTGAAGCTTTCTTT.

The chain employs TRBV4-2 and TRBJ2-1; weak D call: TRBD2 (5 bases). Germline V gene sequence: CDR1 LGHNA, CDR2 YNFKEQ. Trimming cost V 1 base and J 7 bases, with 11 bases left between them. There are 14 residues in the CDR3. Written as DNA, the CDR3 is TGTGCCAGCAGCCAAGGCGCAGCGGAAAATGAGCAGTTCTTC. Its translation: CASSQGAAENEQFF.

DNA for the CDR3: TGTGCCAGCAGCGCCTTCGTGGGGCCTTACTACGAGCAGTACTTC. It specifies CASSAFVGPYYEQYF. V gene TRBV5-6 combines with J gene TRBJ2-7; a possible D gene is TRBD1 (5 bases). Germline assignment: CDR1 SGHDT and CDR2 YYEEEE. V was pared by 4 bases and J by 3 bases, with 17 bases between. The CDR3 length is 15 residues. The full variable domain, rest sourced from reference TRBV5-6 and TRBJ2-7, is DAGVTQSPTHLIKTRGQQVTLRCSPKSGHDTVSWYQQALGQGPQFIFQYYEEEERQRGNFPDRFSGHQFPNYSSELNVNALLLGDSALYLCASSAFVGPYYEQYFGPGTRLTVT.

The chain carries TRBV2 and TRBJ2-3, with TRBD1 as a possible D gene (5 bases). This CDR3 has 14 residues. Trimming pared 8 bases from V and 3 bases from J, leaving 15 bases between. Germline CDR1 reads SNHLY; CDR2 reads FYNNEI. The CDR3 DNA reads TGTGCCAGCTCGGCCAGGGTGGAGACAGATACGCAGTATTTT. Protein product: CASSARVETDTQYF.

J is TRBJ2-7 and V is TRBV5-1; 7 nucleotides agree with TRBD1. V trimming: 4 bases; J trimming: 4 bases; junction bases outside the gene matches: 8. The V gene's germline CDR1 is SGHRS and CDR2 YFSETQ. CDR3 size: 14 residues. CDR3 nucleotide sequence: TGCGCCAGCAGCCCAGGGACAGTTTCGTACGAGCAGTACTTC. Protein: CASSPGTVSYEQYF.

The genes are TRBV5-8 and TRBJ1-2, with D maybe TRBD1 (6 bases). V was pared by 6 bases and J by 4 bases, with 13 bases between. The germline V gene has CDR1 SGHTS and CDR2 YDEGEE. CDR3 size: 13 residues. Written as DNA, the CDR3 is TGTGCCAGCACCCCTGACAGGTCCTATGGCTACACCTTC. Its protein is CASTPDRSYGYTF. Supplemented by reference TRBV5-8 and TRBJ1-2, the full variable domain reads EAGVTQSPTHLIKTRGQQATLRCSPISGHTSVYWYQQALGLGLQFLLWYDEGEERNRGNFPPRFSGRQFPNYSSELNVNALELEDSALYLCASTPDRSYGYTFGSGTRLTVV.

This chain connects TRBV19 to TRBJ2-7, with D perhaps TRBD1 (6 bases). Trimming left V 11 bases short and J 0 bases short, with 17 bases between. This CDR3 is 14 amino acids long. CDR1 LNHDA and CDR2 SQIVND come from the germline V gene (reference sequence). The CDR3 is CASSLGASSYEQYF. The CDR3 DNA sequence: TGTGCCTCGAGTTTGGGGGCGTCCTCCTACGAGCAGTACTTC. The variable domain in full, completed from reference TRBV19 and TRBJ2-7, reads DGGITQSPKYLFRKEGQNVTLSCEQNLNHDAMYWYRQDPGQGLRLIYYSQIVNDFQKGDIAEGYSVSREKKESFPLTVTSAQKNPTAFYLCASSLGASSYEQYFGPGTRLTVT.

This chain uses TRBV27 with TRBJ2-3; possibly TRBD1 for D (5 bases). The CDR3 has 16 amino acids. Germline loops: CDR1 MNHEY, CDR2 SMNVEV (reference sequence). Trimming took off 5 bases at V and 2 bases at J, with 17 bases between the two ends. In nucleotides, the CDR3 is TGTGCCAGCAGTCCTCAAAGAGCGACAGACACAGATACGCAGTATTTT. Its translation is CASSPQRATDTDTQYF.

The chain employs TRBV15 and TRBJ2-3, with TRBD1 as a possible D gene (6 bases). The germline V and J ends were trimmed by 5 bases and 4 bases, with 10 bases remaining between them. This CDR3 spans 13 amino acids. Germline V gene lookup returns CDR1 LNHNV and CDR2 YYDKDF (reference sequence). The CDR3 coding sequence is TGTGCCACCAGCGGACAGAAACCAGATACGCAGTATTTT. Translating it yields CATSGQKPDTQYF. Variable domain in full (rest from reference TRBV15 and TRBJ2-3): DAMVIQNPRYQVTQFGKPVTLSCSQTLNHNVMYWYQQKSSQAPKLLFHYYDKDFNNEADTPDNFQSRRPNTSFCFLDIRSPGLGDTAMYLCATSGQKPDTQYFGPGTRLTVL.

The sample holds one count of this clone. The DNA of the CDR3 is TGTGCCTGGAGTGATAAGGGACTAGTTGTCTACAATGAGCAGTTCTTC. Its translation is CAWSDKGLVVYNEQFF. This rearrangement joins TRBV30 to TRBJ2-1; 8 bases agree with TRBD2. Losses at the gene ends were 1 base for V and 3 bases for J; bases not matched to a gene: 8. Germline CDR1 reads GTSNPN; CDR2 reads SVGIG (reference sequence). The CDR3 consists of 16 residues.

The gene calls are TRBV6-5 and TRBJ2-5; tentative D call: TRBD2 (6 bases). The CDR3 covers 14 residues. The germline V and J ends were trimmed by 4 bases and 0 bases, with 9 bases remaining between them. Germline V gene data show CDR1 as MNHEY and CDR2 as SVGAGI. The CDR3 here is CASSSGEYQETQYF. As DNA, the CDR3 is TGTGCCAGCAGTTCGGGAGAGTACCAAGAGACCCAGTACTTC.

The chain joins TRBV5-1 to TRBJ2-1; possible D gene TRBD2, 6 bases. CDR3 size: 15 residues. Trimming left V 7 bases short and J 9 bases short, with 23 bases between. Germline V gene lookup returns CDR1 SGHRS and CDR2 YFSETQ. The CDR3 here is CASSVAEHSLSEQFF. As DNA, the CDR3 is TGCGCCAGCTCCGTAGCGGAGCACTCCCTATCTGAGCAGTTCTTC.